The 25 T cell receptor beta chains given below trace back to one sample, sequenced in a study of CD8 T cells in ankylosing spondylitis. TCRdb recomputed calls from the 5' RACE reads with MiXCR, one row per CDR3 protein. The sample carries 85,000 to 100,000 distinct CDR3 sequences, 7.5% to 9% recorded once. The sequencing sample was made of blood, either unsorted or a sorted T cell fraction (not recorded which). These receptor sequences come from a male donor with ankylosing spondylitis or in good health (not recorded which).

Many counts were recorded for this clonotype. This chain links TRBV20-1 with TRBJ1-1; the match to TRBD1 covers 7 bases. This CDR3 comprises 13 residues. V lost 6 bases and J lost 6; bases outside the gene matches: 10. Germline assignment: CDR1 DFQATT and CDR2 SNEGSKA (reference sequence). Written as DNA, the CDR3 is TGCAGTGCAACTACGACAGGGTTGCCTGAAGCTTTCTTT. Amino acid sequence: CSATTTGLPEAFF.

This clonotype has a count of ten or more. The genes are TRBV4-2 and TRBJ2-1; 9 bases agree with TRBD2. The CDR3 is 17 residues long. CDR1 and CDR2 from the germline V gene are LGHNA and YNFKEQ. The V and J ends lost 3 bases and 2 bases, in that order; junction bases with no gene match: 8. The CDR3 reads CASSQEGGGGAYNEQFF. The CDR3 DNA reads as TGTGCCAGCAGCCAGGAAGGAGGCGGGGGGGCCTACAATGAGCAGTTCTTC.

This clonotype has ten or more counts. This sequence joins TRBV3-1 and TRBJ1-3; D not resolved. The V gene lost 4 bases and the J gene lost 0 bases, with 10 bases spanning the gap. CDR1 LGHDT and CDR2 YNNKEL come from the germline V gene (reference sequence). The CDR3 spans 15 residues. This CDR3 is CASSPIRGSGNTIYF. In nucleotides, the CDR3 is TGTGCCAGCAGCCCAATCCGGGGCTCTGGAAACACCATATATTTT.

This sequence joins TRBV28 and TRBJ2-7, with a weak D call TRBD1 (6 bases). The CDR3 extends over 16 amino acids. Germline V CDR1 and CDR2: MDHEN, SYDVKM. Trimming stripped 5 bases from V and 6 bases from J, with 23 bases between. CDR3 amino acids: CASSRGPRTDRAEQYF. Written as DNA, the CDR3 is TGTGCCAGCAGTCGCGGCCCACGGACAGACCGGGCCGAGCAGTACTTC. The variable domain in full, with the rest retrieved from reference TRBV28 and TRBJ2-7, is DVKVTQSSRYLVKRTGEKVFLECVQDMDHENMFWYRQDPGLGLRLIYFSYDVKMKEKGDIPEGYSVSREKKERFSLILESASTNQTSMYLCASSRGPRTDRAEQYFGPGTRLTVT.

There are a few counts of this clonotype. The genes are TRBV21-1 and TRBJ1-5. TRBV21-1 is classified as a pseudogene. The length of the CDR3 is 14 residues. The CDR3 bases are TGTGCCAGCAGCAAAGGGAATAGCAATCAGCCCCAGCATTTT. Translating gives CASSKGNSNQPQHF.

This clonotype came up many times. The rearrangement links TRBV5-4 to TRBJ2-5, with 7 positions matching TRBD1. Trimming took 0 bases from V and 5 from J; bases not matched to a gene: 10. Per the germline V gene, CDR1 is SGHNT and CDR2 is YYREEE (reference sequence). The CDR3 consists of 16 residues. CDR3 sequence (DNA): TGTGCCAGCAGCTTGGGCCTGACAGGGTGGGGCGAGACCCAGTACTTC. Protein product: CASSLGLTGWGETQYF.

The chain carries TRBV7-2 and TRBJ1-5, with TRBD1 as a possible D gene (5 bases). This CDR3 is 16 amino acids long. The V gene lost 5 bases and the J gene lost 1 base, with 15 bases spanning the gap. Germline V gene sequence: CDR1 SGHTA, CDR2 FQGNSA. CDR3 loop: CASSPKWGSSNQPQHF. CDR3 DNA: TGTGCCAGCAGCCCAAAATGGGGGTCGAGCAATCAGCCCCAGCATTTT.

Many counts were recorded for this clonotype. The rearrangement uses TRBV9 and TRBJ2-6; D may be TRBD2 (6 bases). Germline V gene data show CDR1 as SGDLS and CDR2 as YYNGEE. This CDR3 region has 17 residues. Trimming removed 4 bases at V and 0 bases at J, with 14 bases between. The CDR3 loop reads CASSPLTGSSGANVLTF. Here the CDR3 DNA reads TGTGCCAGCAGCCCCTTGACCGGGAGCTCTGGGGCCAACGTCCTGACTTTC.

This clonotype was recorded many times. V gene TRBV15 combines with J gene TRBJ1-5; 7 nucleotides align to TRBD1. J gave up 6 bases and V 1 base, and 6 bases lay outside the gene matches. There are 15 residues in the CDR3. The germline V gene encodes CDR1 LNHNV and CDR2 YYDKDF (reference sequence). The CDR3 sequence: CATSRGGQEGQPQHF. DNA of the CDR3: TGTGCCACCAGCAGAGGCGGACAGGAGGGTCAGCCCCAGCATTTT.

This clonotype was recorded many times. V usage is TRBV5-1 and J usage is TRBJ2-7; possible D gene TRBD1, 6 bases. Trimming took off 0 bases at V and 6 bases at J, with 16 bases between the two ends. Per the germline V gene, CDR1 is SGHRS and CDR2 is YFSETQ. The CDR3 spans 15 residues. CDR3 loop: CASSLEGPGVGEQYF. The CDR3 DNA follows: TGCGCCAGCAGCTTGGAAGGGCCAGGGGTCGGCGAGCAGTACTTC.

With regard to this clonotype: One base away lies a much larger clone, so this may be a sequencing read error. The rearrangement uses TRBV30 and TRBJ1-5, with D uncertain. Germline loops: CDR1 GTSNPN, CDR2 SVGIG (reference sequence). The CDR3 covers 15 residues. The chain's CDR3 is CARSMMGSPNQPQHF. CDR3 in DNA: TGTGCCCGGAGTATGATGGGCAGCCCGAATCAGCCCCAGCATTTT.

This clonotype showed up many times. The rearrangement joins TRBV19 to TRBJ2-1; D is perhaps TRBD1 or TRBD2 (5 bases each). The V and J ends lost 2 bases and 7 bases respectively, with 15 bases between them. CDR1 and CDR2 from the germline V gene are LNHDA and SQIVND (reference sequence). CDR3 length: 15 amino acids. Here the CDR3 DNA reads TGTGCCAGTAGTATATCGTTCGGGACGATTAATGAGCAGTTCTTC. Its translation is CASSISFGTINEQFF. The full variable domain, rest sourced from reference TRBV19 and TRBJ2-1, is DGGITQSPKYLFRKEGQNVTLSCEQNLNHDAMYWYRQDPGQGLRLIYYSQIVNDFQKGDIAEGYSVSREKKESFPLTVTSAQKNPTAFYLCASSISFGTINEQFFGPGTRLTVL.

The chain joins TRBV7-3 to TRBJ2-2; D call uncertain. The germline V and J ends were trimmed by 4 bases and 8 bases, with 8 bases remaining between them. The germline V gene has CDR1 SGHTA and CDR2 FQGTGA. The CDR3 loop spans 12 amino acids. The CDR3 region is CASSSSEGELFF. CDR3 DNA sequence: TGTGCCAGCAGCTCCTCCGAGGGGGAGCTGTTTTTT.

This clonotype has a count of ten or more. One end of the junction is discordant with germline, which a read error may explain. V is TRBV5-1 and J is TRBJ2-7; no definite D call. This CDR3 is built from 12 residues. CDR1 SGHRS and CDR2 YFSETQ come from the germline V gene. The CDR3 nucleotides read TGCGCCAGCAGCTTGGTCTCCGACGAGCAGTACTTC. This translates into CASSLVSDEQYF.

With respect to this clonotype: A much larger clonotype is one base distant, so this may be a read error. CDR3 amino acids: CASGTGSNTRELFF. CDR3 coding DNA: TGTGCCAGCGGGACAGGTTCGAACACCAGGGAGCTGTTTTTT. The genes are TRBV9 and TRBJ2-2; 8 bases match TRBD1. Germline CDR1 is SGDLS and CDR2 is YYNGEE. This CDR3 has 14 residues.

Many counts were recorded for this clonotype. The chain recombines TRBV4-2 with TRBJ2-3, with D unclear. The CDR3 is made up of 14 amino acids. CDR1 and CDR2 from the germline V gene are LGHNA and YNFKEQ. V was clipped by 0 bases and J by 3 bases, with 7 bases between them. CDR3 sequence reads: CASSQDPETDTQYF. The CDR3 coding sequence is TGTGCCAGCAGCCAAGATCCAGAAACAGATACGCAGTATTTT.

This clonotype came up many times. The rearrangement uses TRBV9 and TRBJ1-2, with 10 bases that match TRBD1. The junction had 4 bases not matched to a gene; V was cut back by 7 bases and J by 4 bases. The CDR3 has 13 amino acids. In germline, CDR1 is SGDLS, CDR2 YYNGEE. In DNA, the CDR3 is TGTGCCAGCTCCGGGACAGGGGCCTATGGCTACACCTTC. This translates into CASSGTGAYGYTF.

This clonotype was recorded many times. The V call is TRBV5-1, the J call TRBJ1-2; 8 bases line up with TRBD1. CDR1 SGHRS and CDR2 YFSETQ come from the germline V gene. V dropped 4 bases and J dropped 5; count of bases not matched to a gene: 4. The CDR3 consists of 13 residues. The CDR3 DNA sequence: TGCGCCAGCAGCGTGGACAGGGATTATGGCTACACCTTC. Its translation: CASSVDRDYGYTF.

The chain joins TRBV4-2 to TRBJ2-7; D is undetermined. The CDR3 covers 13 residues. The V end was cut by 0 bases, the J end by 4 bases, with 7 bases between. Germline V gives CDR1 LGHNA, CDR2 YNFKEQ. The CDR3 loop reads CASSQENGYEQYF. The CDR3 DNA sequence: TGTGCCAGCAGCCAAGAAAACGGTTACGAGCAGTACTTC.

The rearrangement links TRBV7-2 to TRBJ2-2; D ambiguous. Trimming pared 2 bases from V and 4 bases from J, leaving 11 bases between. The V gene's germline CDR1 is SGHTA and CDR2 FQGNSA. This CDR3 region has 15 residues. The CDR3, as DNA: TGTGCCAGCAGCTTATTGGACGCCATCACCGGGGAGCTGTTTTTT. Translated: CASSLLDAITGELFF.

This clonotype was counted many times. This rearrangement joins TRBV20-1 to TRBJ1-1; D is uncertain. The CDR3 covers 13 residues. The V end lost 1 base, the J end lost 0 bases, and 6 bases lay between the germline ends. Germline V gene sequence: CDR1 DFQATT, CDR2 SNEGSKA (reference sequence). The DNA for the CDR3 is TGCAGTGCTAGAGCAGGCATGAACACTGAAGCTTTCTTT. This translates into CSARAGMNTEAFF.

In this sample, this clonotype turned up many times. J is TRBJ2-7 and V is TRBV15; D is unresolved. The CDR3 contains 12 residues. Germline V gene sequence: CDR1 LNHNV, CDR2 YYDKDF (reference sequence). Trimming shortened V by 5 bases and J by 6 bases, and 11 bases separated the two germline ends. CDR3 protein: CATSGLGPEQYF. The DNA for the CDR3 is TGTGCCACCAGCGGCCTGGGCCCCGAGCAGTACTTC.

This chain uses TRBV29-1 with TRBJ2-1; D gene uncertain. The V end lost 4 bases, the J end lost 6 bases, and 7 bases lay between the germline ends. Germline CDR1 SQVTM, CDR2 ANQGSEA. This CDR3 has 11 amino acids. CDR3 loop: CSVVRSNEQFF. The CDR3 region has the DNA TGCAGCGTTGTGAGGAGCAATGAGCAGTTCTTC.

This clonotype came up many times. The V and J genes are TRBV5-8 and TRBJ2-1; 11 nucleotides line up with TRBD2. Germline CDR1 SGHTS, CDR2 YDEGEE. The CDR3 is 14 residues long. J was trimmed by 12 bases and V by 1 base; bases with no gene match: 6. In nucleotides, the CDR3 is TGTGCCAGCAGCTTGAGTAGCGGGGGGGTTCGGCAGTTCTTC. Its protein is CASSLSSGGVRQFF. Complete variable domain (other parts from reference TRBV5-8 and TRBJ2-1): EAGVTQSPTHLIKTRGQQATLRCSPISGHTSVYWYQQALGLGLQFLLWYDEGEERNRGNFPPRFSGRQFPNYSSELNVNALELEDSALYLCASSLSSGGVRQFFGPGTRLTVL.

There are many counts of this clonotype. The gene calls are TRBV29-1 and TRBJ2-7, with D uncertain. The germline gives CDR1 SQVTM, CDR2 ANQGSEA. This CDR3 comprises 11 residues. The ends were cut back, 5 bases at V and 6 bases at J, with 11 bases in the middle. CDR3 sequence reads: CSVNWGSEQYF. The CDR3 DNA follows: TGCAGCGTTAACTGGGGAAGCGAGCAGTACTTC.